The 8 T cell receptor beta chains below were found in one sample sequenced in a study of OX40 agonist ivuxolimab in advanced cancers. Libraries were prepared by immunoSEQ multiplex PCR; TCRdb keeps only in-frame clonotypes and omits some of them. This table has approximately 80,000 clones, around nine tenths appearing once. The input for sequencing was CD4+ or CD8+ T cells sorted from blood, taken in a trial of the OX40 agonist ivuxolimab. Every receptor here comes from an adult with an advanced solid tumor such as melanoma, head and neck, liver or kidney cancer.

The V and J genes are TRBV7-9 and TRBJ1-2; no definite D call. The CDR3 totals 12 residues. The germline CDR1 and CDR2 sequences are SEHNR and FQNEAQ (reference sequence). Trimming pared 7 bases from V and 10 bases from J, leaving 16 bases between. For the CDR3, the DNA is TGTGCCAGCATATCTCATCTAAGTCACTACACCTTC. It specifies CASISHLSHYTF.

The chain joins TRBV27 to TRBJ2-5, with D unclear. CDR1 is MNHEY and CDR2 is SMNVEV in the germline V gene (reference sequence). The CDR3 has 16 amino acids. V shed 3 bases and J shed 2 bases, with 16 bases lying between them. The CDR3: CASSFIRLFQQETQYF. The CDR3 DNA sequence: TGTGCCAGCAGTTTTATCAGGCTTTTTCAACAAGAGACCCAGTACTTC.

V usage is TRBV21-1 and J usage is TRBJ2-1; the table's D gene call, TRBD2, was not cross checked with the DNA. TRBV21-1 is a known pseudogene. The length of the CDR3 is 18 residues. CDR3 nucleotides: TGTGCCAGCAGCAAAAACCCAGCGGGGGGGCCCTTTTACAATGAGCAGTTCTTC. Protein product: CASSKNPAGGPFYNEQFF.

The rearrangement links TRBV6-7 to TRBJ2-5; unclear D gene. TRBV6-7 is recorded as an ORF, its role being uncertain. The V end lost 7 bases, the J end lost 5 bases, and 17 bases lay between the germline ends. This CDR3 comprises 14 residues. CDR3 residues: CASTTSQPWETQYF. CDR3 DNA: TGTGCCAGCACCACCTCGCAACCCTGGGAGACCCAGTACTTC.

This chain joins TRBV7-9 and TRBJ1-1; D ambiguous. This CDR3 has 14 residues. V was cut by 6 bases and J by 3 bases, with 14 bases left in between. The germline gives CDR1 SEHNR, CDR2 FQNEAQ (reference sequence). CDR3 amino acids: CASRKGLVDTEAFF. CDR3 nucleotide sequence: TGTGCCAGCAGAAAAGGGTTGGTGGACACTGAAGCTTTCTTT.

The rearrangement links TRBV7-8 to TRBJ2-5; TRBD1 matches 11 bases. CDR3 length equals 15 residues. The J segment lost 4 bases and the V segment lost 3 bases, leaving 4 bases of the junction unmatched. Germline CDR1 is SGHVS and CDR2 is FQNEAQ. CDR3 DNA: TGTGCCAGCAGCTTGGGACAGGGGGAAATAGAGACCCAGTACTTC. Translation: CASSLGQGEIETQYF.

V gene TRBV7-2 combines with J gene TRBJ1-3, with D perhaps matching TRBD1 (5 bases). The V end lost 3 bases, the J end lost 1 base, and 13 bases lay between the germline ends. This CDR3 has 16 amino acids. Germline values: CDR1 SGHTA, CDR2 FQGNSA. The chain's CDR3 is CASSLGGSRSGNTIYF. CDR3 bases: TGTGCCAGCAGCTTGGGGGGATCTCGATCTGGAAACACCATATATTTT.

The rearrangement links TRBV7-2 to TRBJ1-2; D unclear. CDR1 SGHTA and CDR2 FQGNSA come from the germline V gene. CDR3 length: 13 residues. V lost 5 bases, J lost 8 bases, and 15 bases lay in between. CDR3 DNA sequence: TGTGCCAGCAGCGAAGGCGGTAGACGGGGCTACACCTTC. Encoded protein: CASSEGGRRGYTF.